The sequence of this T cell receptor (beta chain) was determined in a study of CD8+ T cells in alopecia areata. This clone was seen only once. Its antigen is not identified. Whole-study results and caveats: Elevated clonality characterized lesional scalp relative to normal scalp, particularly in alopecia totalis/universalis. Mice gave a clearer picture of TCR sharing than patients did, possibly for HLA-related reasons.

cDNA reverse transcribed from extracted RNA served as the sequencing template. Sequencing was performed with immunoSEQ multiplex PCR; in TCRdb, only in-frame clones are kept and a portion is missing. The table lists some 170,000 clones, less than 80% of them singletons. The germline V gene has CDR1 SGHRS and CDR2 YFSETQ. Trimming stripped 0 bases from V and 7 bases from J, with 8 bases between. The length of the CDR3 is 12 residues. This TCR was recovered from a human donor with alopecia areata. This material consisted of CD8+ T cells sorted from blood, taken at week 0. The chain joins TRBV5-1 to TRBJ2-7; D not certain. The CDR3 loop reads CASSLEGGEQYF. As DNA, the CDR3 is TGCGCCAGCAGCTTGGAGGGTGGTGAGCAGTACTTC. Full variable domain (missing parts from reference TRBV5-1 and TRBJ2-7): KAGVTQTPRYLIKTRGQQVTLSCSPISGHRSVSWYQQTPGQGLQFLFEYFSETQRNKGNFPGRFSGRQFSNSRSEMNVSTLELGDSALYLCASSLEGGEQYFGPGTRLTVT.